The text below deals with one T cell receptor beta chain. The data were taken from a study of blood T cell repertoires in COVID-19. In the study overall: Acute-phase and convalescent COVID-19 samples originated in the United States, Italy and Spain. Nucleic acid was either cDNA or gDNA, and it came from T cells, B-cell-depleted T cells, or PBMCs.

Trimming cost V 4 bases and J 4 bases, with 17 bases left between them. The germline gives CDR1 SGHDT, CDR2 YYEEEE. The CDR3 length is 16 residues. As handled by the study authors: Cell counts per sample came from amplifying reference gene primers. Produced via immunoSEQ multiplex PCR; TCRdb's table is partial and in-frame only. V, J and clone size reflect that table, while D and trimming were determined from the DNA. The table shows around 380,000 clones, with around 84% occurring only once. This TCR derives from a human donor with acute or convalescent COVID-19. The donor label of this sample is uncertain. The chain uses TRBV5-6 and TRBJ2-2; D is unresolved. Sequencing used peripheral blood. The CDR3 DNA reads TGTGCCAGCAGCCCGTGGGCCAAAAGAAGCACCGGGGAGCTGTTTTTT. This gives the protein CASSPWAKRSTGELFF.